This is a list of T cell receptor beta chains from one sample in a study of T cells after yellow fever vaccination. TCRdb analysed the 5' RACE reads with MiXCR anew, one entry per CDR3 protein. The table has fewer than 400,000 distinct CDR3 sequences, 6.2% seen once; the top ten hold around 16%. This specimen consisted of PBMCs, obtained 5 days after the yellow fever booster vaccination. The source of these receptors is a man younger than 45 who received the YFV17D yellow fever vaccine. The CDR3 runs from the conserved cysteine through the conserved F or W. The D gene is left open where the match is weak. Rows may omit the clone size; those that give it use once, few, many or a size class.

TRBJ2-2 TRBV6-5 medium-sized TRBD1 CASSSGTGSPTGELFF TGTGCCAGCAGCTCCGGGACAGGGAGCCCCACCGGGGAGCTGTTTTTT
TRBJ2-2 TRBV11-2 . TRBD2 CASSFHLAGTSGLNTGELFF TGTGCCAGCAGCTTCCACTTGGCCGGGACTAGCGGATTGAACACCGGGGAGCTGTTTTTT
TRBJ2-7 TRBV2 few . CASSEILYEQYF TGTGCCAGCAGTGAGATTCTCTACGAGCAGTACTTC
TRBJ2-1 TRBV6-5 few . CASSYTTRPEDEQFF TGTGCCAGCAGTTATACGACTAGGCCCGAGGATGAGCAGTTCTTC
TRBJ2-1 TRBV12-3/TRBV12-4 many . CASSFDTGNEQFF TGTGCCAGCAGTTTCGACACGGGGAATGAGCAGTTCTTC
TRBJ1-1 TRBV20-1 . . CSAIRGAGNTEAFF TGCAGTGCTATCCGAGGGGCAGGGAACACTGAAGCTTTCTTT
TRBJ2-1 TRBV25-1 . TRBD2 CASTPSGRSNEQFF TGTGCCAGCACCCCGAGCGGGAGATCCAATGAGCAGTTCTTC
TRBJ2-7 TRBV5-6 many . CASSLPFYEQYF TGTGCCAGCAGCTTACCTTTCTACGAGCAGTACTTC
TRBJ1-4 TRBV6-5 few TRBD1 CASSYSTGGIEKLFF TGTGCCAGCAGTTACTCGACAGGGGGTATTGAAAAACTGTTTTTT
TRBJ2-1 TRBV4-3 many TRBD1 CASSQPGTGATNEQFF TGCGCCAGCAGCCAGCCCGGGACAGGGGCCACCAATGAGCAGTTCTTC
TRBJ2-1 TRBV11-2 . . CASSLDRGDKQFF TGTGCCAGCAGCTTAGACCGTGGGGATAAGCAGTTCTTC
TRBJ1-1 TRBV28 few . CASSYTLSIARAFF TGTGCCAGCAGTTATACCCTGAGCATCGCCAGAGCTTTCTTT
TRBJ2-1 TRBV20-1 few . CSARGDPYNEQFF TGCAGTGCTAGGGGAGACCCCTACAATGAGCAGTTCTTC
TRBJ2-1 TRBV29-1 many . CSVEDRAAGYNEQFF TGCAGCGTTGAAGATAGGGCGGCGGGCTACAATGAGCAGTTCTTC
TRBJ2-1 TRBV29-1 many . CSVEGLADSYNEQFF TGCAGCGTTGAAGGCTTAGCGGACTCCTACAATGAGCAGTTCTTC
TRBJ2-7 TRBV21-1 many . CASSNGDRLPYEQYF TGTGCCAGCAGCAATGGGGACAGGTTGCCCTACGAGCAGTACTTC
TRBJ2-5 TRBV5-1 many TRBD2 CASSAGLAGVGETQYF TGCGCCAGCAGCGCGGGACTAGCGGGAGTTGGAGAGACCCAGTACTTC
TRBJ2-7 TRBV2 . . CASSDEKGLREQYF TGTGCCAGCAGCGACGAGAAGGGGCTCCGAGAGCAGTACTTC
TRBJ2-1 TRBV27 . TRBD1 CASTAAGGFHNEQFF TGTGCCAGCACCGCCGCAGGGGGCTTCCACAATGAGCAGTTCTTC
TRBJ2-7 TRBV28 . . CASSFLRDTGYEQYF TGTGCCAGCAGTTTTTTACGGGACACCGGCTACGAGCAGTACTTC
TRBJ1-1 TRBV20-1 . . CSQAGPAEAFF TGCAGTCAAGCGGGGCCTGCTGAAGCTTTCTTT
TRBJ1-3 TRBV30 . . CAWRKTRRSGNTIYF TGTGCCTGGAGGAAAACCAGACGCTCTGGAAACACCATATATTTT
TRBJ2-4 TRBV5-6 many . CASSPDASRAKNIQYF TGTGCCAGCAGCCCGGACGCTTCAAGAGCCAAAAACATTCAGTACTTC
TRBJ2-5 TRBV4-1 few . CASSRLAPTPAPETQYF TGCGCCAGCAGCCGTTTGGCGCCTACGCCGGCCCCAGAGACCCAGTACTTC
TRBJ1-2 TRBV18 . TRBD1 CASSPPGQGYGYTF TGTGCCAGCTCACCACCGGGACAGGGTTATGGCTACACCTTC
TRBJ2-3 TRBV7-2 few . CASSFWDSWGDTQYF TGTGCCAGCAGCTTTTGGGACTCTTGGGGGGATACGCAGTATTTT
TRBJ1-4 TRBV7-2 many . CASSSRTREGEKLFF TGTGCCAGCAGCTCCCGCACCAGGGAAGGTGAAAAACTGTTTTTT
TRBJ2-1 TRBV20-1 many TRBD2 CSARRTSGNGGYNEQFF TGCAGTGCTAGAAGGACTAGCGGGAACGGAGGCTACAATGAGCAGTTCTTC
TRBJ2-3 TRBV5-5 many TRBD2 CASSYPSGRATDTQYF TGTGCCAGCAGCTATCCTAGCGGGAGGGCCACAGATACGCAGTATTTT
TRBJ2-5 TRBV29-1 . TRBD1 CSGDRANQETQYF TGCAGCGGTGACAGGGCAAACCAAGAGACCCAGTACTTC
TRBJ2-5 TRBV20-1 many TRBD2 CSALLGAGAETQYF TGCAGTGCTCTCCTTGGGGCGGGAGCGGAGACCCAGTACTTC
TRBJ2-2 TRBV2 few . CASSETAPGELFF TGTGCCAGCAGTGAAACGGCTCCCGGGGAGCTGTTTTTT
TRBJ1-1 TRBV20-1 few . CSARPGALIVMNTEAFF TGCAGTGCTCGTCCGGGGGCGCTTATTGTTATGAACACTGAAGCTTTCTTT
TRBJ2-7 TRBV29-1 many TRBD2 CSAGGLRAEEQYF TGCAGCGCGGGAGGTTTGCGCGCAGAAGAGCAGTACTTC
TRBJ2-1 TRBV27 many . CASRDGGPYNEQFF TGTGCCAGCAGGGACGGAGGGCCCTACAATGAGCAGTTCTTC
TRBJ2-7 TRBV28 few . CASSLEGSKREQYF TGTGCCAGCAGTTTAGAAGGCTCCAAGAGAGAGCAGTACTTC
TRBJ2-7 TRBV5-1 . . CASSASPTYEQYF TGCGCCAGCAGCGCGTCACCTACCTACGAGCAGTACTTC
TRBJ2-1 TRBV24-1 . . CATSEPGYNEQFF TGTGCCACCAGTGAACCAGGTTACAATGAGCAGTTCTTC
TRBJ2-7 TRBV3-1 . TRBD2 CASRRSGSSYEQYF TGTGCCAGCAGACGAAGCGGGAGTTCCTACGAGCAGTACTTC
TRBJ2-7 TRBV6-1 many . CASSPNFLGAYEQYF TGTGCCAGCAGTCCTAACTTTCTGGGGGCCTACGAGCAGTACTTC
TRBJ2-7 TRBV12-3/TRBV12-4 many TRBD2 CASSSGGGLAETSYEQYF TGTGCCAGCAGTTCCGGGGGGGGACTAGCGGAGACCTCCTACGAGCAGTACTTC
TRBJ2-7 TRBV3-1 . . CASSQGASTYEQYF TGTGCCAGCAGCCAAGGCGCGTCCACCTACGAGCAGTACTTC
TRBJ2-7 TRBV7-2 few . CASSPSLWEQYF TGTGCCAGCAGCCCCTCCCTGTGGGAGCAGTACTTC
TRBJ2-1 TRBV29-1 many . CSVEWVEQFF TGCAGCGTTGAGTGGGTAGAGCAGTTCTTC
TRBJ2-1 TRBV20-1 few . CSALTGPAGEQFF TGCAGTGCCCTGACAGGGCCTGCGGGGGAGCAGTTCTTC
TRBJ1-2 TRBV29-1 . . CADSWDPSNYGYTF TGCGCGGACTCTTGGGACCCGTCCAACTATGGCTACACCTTC
TRBJ1-1 TRBV12-3/TRBV12-4 many . CASSSGDTEAFF TGTGCCAGCAGTTCGGGAGACACTGAAGCTTTCTTT
TRBJ1-1 TRBV7-2 many . CASSWGTVTEAFF TGTGCCAGCAGCTGGGGGACGGTCACTGAAGCTTTCTTT